The clone carrying this T cell receptor beta chain has just a few counts. Its antigen is unknown. The CDR3 runs 16 residues. V was shortened by 5 bases and J by 3 bases, with 20 bases between the two germline ends. Germline assignment: CDR1 MNHEY and CDR2 SVGEGT. TCRdb re-called the 5' RACE reads with MiXCR, one entry per CDR3 protein. The sample includes around 330,000 distinct CDR3 sequences, around 3.6% of them seen just once. This sample is part of a study of T cells after yellow fever vaccination. General study findings and limits: Most primary-vaccination clones reappeared after the booster (approximately 95% CD4, about 88% CD8).

The chain carries TRBV6-2 or TRBV6-3 and TRBJ2-7; D assignment may be TRBD1 or TRBD2 (5 bases each). The sample here was PBMCs, taken on the day of the yellow fever booster vaccination. The source of this sequence is a man younger than 35 who received the YFV17D yellow fever vaccine. The CDR3 nucleotides are TGTGCCAGCAGTAGCCGGGACGGATACAAGATCTACGAGCAGTACTTC. Protein product: CASSSRDGYKIYEQYF.